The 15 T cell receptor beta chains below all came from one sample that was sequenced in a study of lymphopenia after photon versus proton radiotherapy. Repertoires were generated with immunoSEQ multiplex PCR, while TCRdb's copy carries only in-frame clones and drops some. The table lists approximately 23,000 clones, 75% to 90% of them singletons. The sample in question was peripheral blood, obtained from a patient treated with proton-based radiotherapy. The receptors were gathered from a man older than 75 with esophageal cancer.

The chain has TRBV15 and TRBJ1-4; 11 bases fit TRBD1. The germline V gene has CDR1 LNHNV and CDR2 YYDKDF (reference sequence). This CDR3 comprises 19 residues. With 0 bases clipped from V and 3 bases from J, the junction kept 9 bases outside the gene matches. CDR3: CATSRDSSDRGLANEKLFF. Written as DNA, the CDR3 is TGTGCCACCAGCAGAGATTCATCGGACAGGGGGCTGGCTAATGAAAAACTGTTTTTT. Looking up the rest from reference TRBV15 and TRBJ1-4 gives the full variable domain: DAMVIQNPRYQVTQFGKPVTLSCSQTLNHNVMYWYQQKSSQAPKLLFHYYDKDFNNEADTPDNFQSRRPNTSFCFLDIRSPGLGDTAMYLCATSRDSSDRGLANEKLFFGSGTQLSVL.

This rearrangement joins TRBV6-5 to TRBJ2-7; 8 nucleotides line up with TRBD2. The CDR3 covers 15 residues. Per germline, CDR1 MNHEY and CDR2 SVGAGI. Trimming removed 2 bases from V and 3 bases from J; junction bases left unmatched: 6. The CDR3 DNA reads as TGTGCCAGCAGTTACCAAGCGGGAGAGAGCTACGAGCAGTACTTC. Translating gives CASSYQAGESYEQYF.

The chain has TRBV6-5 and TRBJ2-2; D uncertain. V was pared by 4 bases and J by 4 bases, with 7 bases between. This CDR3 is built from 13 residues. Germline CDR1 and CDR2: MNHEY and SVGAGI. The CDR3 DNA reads TGTGCCAGCAGTTTTCCAATCACCGGGGAGCTGTTTTTT. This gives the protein CASSFPITGELFF.

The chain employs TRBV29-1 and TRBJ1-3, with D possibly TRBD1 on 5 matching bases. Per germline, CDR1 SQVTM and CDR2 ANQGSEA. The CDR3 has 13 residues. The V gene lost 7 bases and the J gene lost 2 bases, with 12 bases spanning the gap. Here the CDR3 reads CSAGRDPGNTIYF. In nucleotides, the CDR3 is TGCAGCGCCGGCCGGGACCCTGGAAACACCATATATTTT.

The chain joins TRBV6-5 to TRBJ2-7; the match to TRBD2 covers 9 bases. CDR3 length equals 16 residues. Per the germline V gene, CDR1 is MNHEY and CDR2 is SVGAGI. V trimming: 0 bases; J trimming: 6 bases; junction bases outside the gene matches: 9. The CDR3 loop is CASSYSPGLAQGEQYF. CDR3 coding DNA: TGTGCCAGCAGTTACTCACCGGGACTAGCTCAAGGCGAGCAGTACTTC.

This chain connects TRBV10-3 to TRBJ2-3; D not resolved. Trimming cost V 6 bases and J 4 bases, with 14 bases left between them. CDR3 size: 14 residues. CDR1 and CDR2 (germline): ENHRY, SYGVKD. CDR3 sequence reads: CAISASRIADTQYF. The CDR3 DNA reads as TGTGCCATCAGCGCCAGCCGTATCGCAGATACGCAGTATTTT.

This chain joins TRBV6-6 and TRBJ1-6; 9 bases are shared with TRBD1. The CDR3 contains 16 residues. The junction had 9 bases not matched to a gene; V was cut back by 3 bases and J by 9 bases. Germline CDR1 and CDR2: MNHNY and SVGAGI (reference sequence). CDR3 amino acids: CASSYSHRDRVSPLHF. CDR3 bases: TGTGCCAGCAGTTATTCCCACCGGGACAGGGTTTCACCCCTCCACTTT.

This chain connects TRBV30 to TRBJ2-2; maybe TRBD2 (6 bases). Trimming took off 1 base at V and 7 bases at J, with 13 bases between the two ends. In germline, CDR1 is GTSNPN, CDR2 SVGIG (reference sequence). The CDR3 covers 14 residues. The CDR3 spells CAWSGGEENGELFF. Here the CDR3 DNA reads TGTGCCTGGAGTGGTGGGGAGGAAAACGGGGAGCTGTTTTTT.

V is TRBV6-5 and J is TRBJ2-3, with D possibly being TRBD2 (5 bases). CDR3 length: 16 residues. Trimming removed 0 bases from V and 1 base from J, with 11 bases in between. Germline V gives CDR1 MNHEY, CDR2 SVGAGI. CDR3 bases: TGTGCCAGCAGTTACTCAGCGGCAGGCGGCACAGATACGCAGTATTTT. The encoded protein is CASSYSAAGGTDTQYF.

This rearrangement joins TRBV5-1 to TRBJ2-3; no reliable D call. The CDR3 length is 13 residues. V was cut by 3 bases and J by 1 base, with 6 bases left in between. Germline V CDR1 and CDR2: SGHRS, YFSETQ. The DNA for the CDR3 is TGCGCCAGCAGCTCCCAGGGCACAGATACGCAGTATTTT. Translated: CASSSQGTDTQYF. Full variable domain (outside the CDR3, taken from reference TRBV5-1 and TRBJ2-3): KAGVTQTPRYLIKTRGQQVTLSCSPISGHRSVSWYQQTPGQGLQFLFEYFSETQRNKGNFPGRFSGRQFSNSRSEMNVSTLELGDSALYLCASSSQGTDTQYFGPGTRLTVL.

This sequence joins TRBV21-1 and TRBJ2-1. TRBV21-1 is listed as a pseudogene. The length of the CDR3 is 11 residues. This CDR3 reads CASWNINEQFF. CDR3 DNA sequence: TGTGCCAGCTGGAATATCAATGAGCAGTTCTTC.

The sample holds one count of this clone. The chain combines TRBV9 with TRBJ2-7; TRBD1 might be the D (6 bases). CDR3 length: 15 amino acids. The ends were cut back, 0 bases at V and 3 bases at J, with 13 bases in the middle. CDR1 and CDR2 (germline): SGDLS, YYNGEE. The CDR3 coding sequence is TGTGCCAGCAGCGTAGGAGCTGGGACACTCTACGAGCAGTACTTC. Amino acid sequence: CASSVGAGTLYEQYF.

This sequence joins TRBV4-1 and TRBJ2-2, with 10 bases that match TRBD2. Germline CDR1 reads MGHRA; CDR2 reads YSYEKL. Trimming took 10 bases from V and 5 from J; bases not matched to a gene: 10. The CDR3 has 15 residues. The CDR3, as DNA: TGCGCCATCAGAAGCGGGGGGGCCGGAACCGGGGAGCTGTTTTTT. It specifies CAIRSGGAGTGELFF.

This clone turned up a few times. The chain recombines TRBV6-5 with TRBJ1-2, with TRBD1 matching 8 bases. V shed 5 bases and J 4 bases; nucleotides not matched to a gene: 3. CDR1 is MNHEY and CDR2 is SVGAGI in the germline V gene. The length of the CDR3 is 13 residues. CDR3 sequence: CASSPTGVYGYTF. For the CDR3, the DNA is TGTGCCAGCAGTCCGACAGGGGTCTATGGCTACACCTTC.

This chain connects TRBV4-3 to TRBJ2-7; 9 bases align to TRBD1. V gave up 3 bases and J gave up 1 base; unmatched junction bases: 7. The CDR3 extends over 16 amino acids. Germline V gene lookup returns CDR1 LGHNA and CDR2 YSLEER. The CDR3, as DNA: TGCGCCAGCAGCCACTCCTGGACAGGGGAATCCTACGAGCAGTACTTC. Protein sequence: CASSHSWTGESYEQYF.